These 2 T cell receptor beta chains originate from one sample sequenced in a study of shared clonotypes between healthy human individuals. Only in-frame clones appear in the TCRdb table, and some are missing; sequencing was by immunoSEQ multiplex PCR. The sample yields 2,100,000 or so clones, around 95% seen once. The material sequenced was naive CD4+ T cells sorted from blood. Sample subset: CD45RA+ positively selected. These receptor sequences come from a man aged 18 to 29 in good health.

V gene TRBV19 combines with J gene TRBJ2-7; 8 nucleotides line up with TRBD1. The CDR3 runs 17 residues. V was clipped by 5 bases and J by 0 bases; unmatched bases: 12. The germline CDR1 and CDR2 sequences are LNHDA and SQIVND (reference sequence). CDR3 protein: CASSVLWTGKPSYEQYF. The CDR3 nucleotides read TGTGCCAGTAGTGTCCTCTGGACAGGGAAGCCCTCCTACGAGCAGTACTTC. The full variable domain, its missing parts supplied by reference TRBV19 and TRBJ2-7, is DGGITQSPKYLFRKEGQNVTLSCEQNLNHDAMYWYRQDPGQGLRLIYYSQIVNDFQKGDIAEGYSVSREKKESFPLTVTSAQKNPTAFYLCASSVLWTGKPSYEQYFGPGTRLTVT.

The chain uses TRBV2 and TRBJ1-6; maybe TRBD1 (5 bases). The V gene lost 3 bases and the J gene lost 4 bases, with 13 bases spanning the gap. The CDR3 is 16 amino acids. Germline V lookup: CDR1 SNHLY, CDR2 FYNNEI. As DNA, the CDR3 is TGTGCCAGCAGTGATGGGACTCAATTATATAATTCACCCCTCCACTTT. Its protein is CASSDGTQLYNSPLHF.